A single sample gave rise to the 15 T cell receptor beta chains below, sequenced in a study of blood T cells in healthy people across ages. For the second PCR, which ran for about 7 to 11 cycles, a sample-barcoded 5' primer and a J-beta primer mix were used. TCRdb called the 5' RACE reads again in MiXCR, with one record for every CDR3 protein. The sample includes 650,000 to 1,000,000 distinct CDR3 sequences, about 36% of them seen just once. Sequencing was performed on blood. These receptors originate from a man younger than 30 in good health.

This chain uses TRBV12-3 or TRBV12-4 with TRBJ1-1, with TRBD1 identical over 9 bases. V lost 6 bases to trimming and J lost 7 bases; unmatched junction nucleotides: 6. The CDR3 is made up of 13 amino acids. This chain's CDR3 is CASSRQGGGEAFF. The CDR3 DNA follows: TGTGCCAGCAGCAGACAGGGGGGAGGTGAAGCTTTCTTT.

The rearrangement links TRBV27 to TRBJ1-1; the D is unclear. Germline CDR1 MNHEY, CDR2 SMNVEV (reference sequence). This CDR3 comprises 14 residues. V dropped 2 bases and J dropped 3 bases, with 10 bases sitting between them. CDR3 sequence: CASSLRREYTEAFF. The CDR3, as DNA: TGTGCCAGCAGTTTAAGGCGGGAGTACACTGAAGCTTTCTTT.

The chain couples TRBV7-2 to TRBJ2-1; 7 bases are shared with TRBD2. Unmatched junction bases numbered 6, after V lost 5 bases and J lost 8 bases. CDR1 and CDR2 (germline): SGHTA, FQGNSA. The CDR3 totals 13 residues. The CDR3 is CASSGGGDDEQFF. CDR3 nucleotides: TGTGCCAGCAGCGGGGGGGGGGACGATGAGCAGTTCTTC.

At least ten counts were recorded for this clonotype. The rearrangement links TRBV29-1 to TRBJ2-1; D is perhaps TRBD1 (6 bases). Trimming took 7 bases from V and 7 from J, leaving 26 bases between them. Germline values: CDR1 SQVTM, CDR2 ANQGSEA. There are 16 residues in the CDR3. CDR3 amino acids: CSAHLPTGTPRNEQFF. In DNA, the CDR3 is TGCAGCGCCCACTTGCCGACCGGGACACCTCGTAATGAGCAGTTCTTC.

V gene TRBV20-1 combines with J gene TRBJ1-1; D is undetermined. The V gene lost 5 bases and the J gene lost 1 base, with 11 bases spanning the gap. The V gene's germline CDR1 is DFQATT and CDR2 SNEGSKA (reference sequence). The CDR3 is 13 residues long. The CDR3 reads CSAPRGSNTEAFF. In DNA, the CDR3 is TGCAGTGCTCCACGGGGTTCGAACACTGAAGCTTTCTTT.

This clonotype was counted only a few times. V and J are TRBV12-3 or TRBV12-4 and TRBJ2-5, with TRBD2 matching 7 bases. The CDR3 spans 15 residues. Unmatched junction bases numbered 15, after V lost 3 bases and J lost 11 bases. The CDR3 DNA follows: TGTGCCAGCAGTTTGGAGCGGGGAGTTGACAATGAGCAGTACTTC. Its translation is CASSLERGVDNEQYF.

This chain joins TRBV15 and TRBJ2-1, with TRBD2 identical over 10 bases. There are 16 residues in the CDR3. Germline V gives CDR1 LNHNV, CDR2 YYDKDF (reference sequence). J was trimmed by 8 bases and V by 5 bases; bases with no gene match: 12. CDR3 residues: CATSLGGSGGLDEQFF. In DNA, the CDR3 is TGTGCCACCAGCCTTGGGGGTAGCGGGGGGCTGGATGAGCAGTTCTTC.

This clonotype was observed a handful of times. V and J are TRBV20-1 and TRBJ2-7; 10 positions match TRBD2. Trimming took 6 bases from V and 0 from J; bases not matched to a gene: 11. Germline V gene sequence: CDR1 DFQATT, CDR2 SNEGSKA (reference sequence). This CDR3 comprises 16 residues. CDR3 bases: TGCAGTGCCCGAGGAGGTCCTAGCGGGGGCTCCTACGAGCAGTACTTC. Translating it yields CSARGGPSGGSYEQYF.

The rearrangement uses TRBV12-3 or TRBV12-4 and TRBJ2-1; D may be TRBD2 (6 bases). V lost 11 bases and J 13 bases, leaving 24 bases between the germline ends. The CDR3 contains 13 residues. The CDR3 DNA is TGTGCCGGCGGCCTAGGGCGGGGCCCCGATCAGTTCTTC. Translated, it gives CAGGLGRGPDQFF.

This clonotype was seen many times. This CDR3 is CASSFRRRGVGTYGYTF. The CDR3 coding sequence is TGTGCCAGCAGTTTTCGCCGTCGGGGGGTGGGAACCTATGGCTACACCTTC. This sequence joins TRBV12-3 or TRBV12-4 and TRBJ1-2; tentatively, D is TRBD1 (5 bases). V lost 3 bases and J lost 4, with 21 bases in between. This CDR3 is 17 amino acids long.

V gene TRBV24-1 combines with J gene TRBJ2-3, with D uncertain. Between the trimmed V and J ends, which lost 6 bases and 0 bases, there was a span of 3 bases. The CDR3 contains 12 residues. CDR1 is KGHDR, CDR2 SFDVKD, per germline. The CDR3 coding sequence is TGTGCCACCAGTAGCAGCACAGATACGCAGTATTTT. It specifies CATSSSTDTQYF.

This clonotype turned up a few times. The chain links TRBV4-3 to TRBJ2-3; D perhaps matches TRBD1 (5 bases). CDR1 LGHNA and CDR2 YSLEER come from the germline V gene. The CDR3 length is 17 residues. V was trimmed by 0 bases and J by 1 base, leaving 14 bases between them. CDR3 protein: CASSQEGDEDGTDTQYF. As DNA, the CDR3 is TGCGCCAGCAGCCAAGAAGGGGATGAGGACGGCACAGATACGCAGTATTTT.

The genes are TRBV29-1 and TRBJ2-5, with D perhaps TRBD1 (6 bases). Germline CDR1 SQVTM, CDR2 ANQGSEA. This CDR3 has 16 amino acids. Between the trimmed V and J ends, which lost 0 bases and 11 bases, there was a span of 25 bases. In nucleotides, the CDR3 is TGCAGCGTTGAAGATACGCAGGGGCTTAAAGATGGTGAGCAGTACTTC. This translates into CSVEDTQGLKDGEQYF.

Notes on this clonotype: This may stem from a read error, because a much larger clone lies one nucleotide away. The rearrangement links TRBV10-3 to TRBJ1-2; 7 bases fit TRBD1. After removal of 7 bases from V and 3 bases from J, the junction contained 8 bases not matched to a gene. This CDR3 region has 14 residues. Germline CDR1 reads ENHRY; CDR2 reads SYGVKD. CDR3 DNA: TGTGCCATCACTGCGCCAGGGGGACACTATGGCTACACCTTC. Translation gives CAITAPGGHYGYTF.

Remarks on this clonotype: The junction differs from germline at one of its ends, possibly a read error. The V gene is TRBV20-1, the J gene TRBJ2-3, with D tentatively TRBD2 (7 bases). CDR1 DFQATT and CDR2 SNEGSKA come from the germline V gene (reference sequence). The CDR3 covers 15 residues. Here the CDR3 reads CGARPYREGADTQYF. The CDR3 nucleotides are TGCGGTGCTCGACCGTACAGGGAGGGCGCAGATACGCAGTATTTT.